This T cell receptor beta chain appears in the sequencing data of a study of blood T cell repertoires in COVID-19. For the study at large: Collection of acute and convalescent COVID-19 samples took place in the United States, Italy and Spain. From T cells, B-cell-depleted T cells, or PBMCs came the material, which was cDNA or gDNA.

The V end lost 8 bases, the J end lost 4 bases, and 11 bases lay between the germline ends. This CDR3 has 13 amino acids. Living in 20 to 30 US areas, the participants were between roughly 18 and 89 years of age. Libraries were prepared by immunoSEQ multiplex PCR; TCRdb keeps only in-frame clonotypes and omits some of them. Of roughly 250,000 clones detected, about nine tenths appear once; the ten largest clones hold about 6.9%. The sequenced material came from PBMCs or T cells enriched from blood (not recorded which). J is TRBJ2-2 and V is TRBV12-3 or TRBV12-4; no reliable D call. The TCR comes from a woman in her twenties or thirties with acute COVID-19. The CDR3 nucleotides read TGTGCCAGCTCTCACAGATCCACCGGGGAGCTGTTTTTT. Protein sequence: CASSHRSTGELFF.